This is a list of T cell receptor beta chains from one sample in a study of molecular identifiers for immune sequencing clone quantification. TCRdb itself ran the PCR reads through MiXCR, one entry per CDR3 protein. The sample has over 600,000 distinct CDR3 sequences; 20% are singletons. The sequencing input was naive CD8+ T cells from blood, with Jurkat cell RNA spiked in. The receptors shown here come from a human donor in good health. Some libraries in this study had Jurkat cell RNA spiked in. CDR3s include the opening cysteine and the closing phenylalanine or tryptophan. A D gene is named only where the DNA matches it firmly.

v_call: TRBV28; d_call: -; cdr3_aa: CASSFPHPPSNNEQFF
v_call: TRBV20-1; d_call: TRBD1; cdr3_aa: CSAEQPTTGTGELFF
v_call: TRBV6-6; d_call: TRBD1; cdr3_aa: CASRQDRGNQPQHF
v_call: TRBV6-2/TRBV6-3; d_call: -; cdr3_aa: CASSSVNYEQYF
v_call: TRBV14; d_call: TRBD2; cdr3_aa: CASSLLTSVDTQYF
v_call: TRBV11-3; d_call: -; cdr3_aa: CASSPRETSYNEQFF
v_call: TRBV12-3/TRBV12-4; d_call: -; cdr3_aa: CASTLGASTDTQYF
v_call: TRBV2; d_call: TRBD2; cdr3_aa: CASSEPRDAGTSEPYEQYF
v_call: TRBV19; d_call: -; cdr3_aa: CASSTSTGGEQYF
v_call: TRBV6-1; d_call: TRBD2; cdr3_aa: CASSEGLAGGSKEFF
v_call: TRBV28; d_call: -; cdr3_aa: CASTSYLGASYEQYF
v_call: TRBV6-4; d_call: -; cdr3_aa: CASKETVLNTEAFF
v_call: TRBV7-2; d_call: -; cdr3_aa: CASSFTGSNEKLFF
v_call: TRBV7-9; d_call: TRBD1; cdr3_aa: CASSPEGQDNEKLFF
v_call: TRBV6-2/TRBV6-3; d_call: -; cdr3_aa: CASSFLFRTLDQETQYF
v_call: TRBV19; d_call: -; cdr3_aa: CASAIGSGTDTQYF
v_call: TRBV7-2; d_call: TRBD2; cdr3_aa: CASSTSWGGYEQYF
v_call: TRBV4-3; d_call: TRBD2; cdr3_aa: CASSQDKASGSNEQFF
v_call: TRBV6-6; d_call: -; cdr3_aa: CASSYSRQGPYEQYF
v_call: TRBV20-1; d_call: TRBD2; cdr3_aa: CSARATSEYEQYF
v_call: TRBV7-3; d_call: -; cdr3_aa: CASSSTSGNTEAFF
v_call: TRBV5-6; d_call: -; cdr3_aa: CASSMTLTGELFF
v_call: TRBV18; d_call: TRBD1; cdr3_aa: CASSPGTGPANTEAFF
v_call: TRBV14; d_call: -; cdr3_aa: CASSQESADEQFF
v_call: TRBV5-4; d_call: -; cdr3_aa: CASSLWGGQNYGYTF
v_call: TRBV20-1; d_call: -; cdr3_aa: CSACTTGLWDYNSPLHF
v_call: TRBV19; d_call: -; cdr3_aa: CATSPGHTNYGYTF
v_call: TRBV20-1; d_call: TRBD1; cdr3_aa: CSARARTGLDGELFF
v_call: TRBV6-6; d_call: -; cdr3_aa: CASSYGGINQPQHF
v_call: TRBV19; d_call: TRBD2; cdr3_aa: CASSPLPTGGYNEQFF
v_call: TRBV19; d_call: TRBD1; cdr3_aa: CANSPRQGLRFGDNQPQHF
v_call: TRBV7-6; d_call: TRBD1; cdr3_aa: CASSQGTGYNQPQHF
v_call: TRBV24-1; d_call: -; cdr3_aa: CATSVLGGEGDTQYF
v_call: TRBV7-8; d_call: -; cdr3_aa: CASSQTDSVNSPLHF
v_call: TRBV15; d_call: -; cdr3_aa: CATSRDAYVTRHGTDTQYF